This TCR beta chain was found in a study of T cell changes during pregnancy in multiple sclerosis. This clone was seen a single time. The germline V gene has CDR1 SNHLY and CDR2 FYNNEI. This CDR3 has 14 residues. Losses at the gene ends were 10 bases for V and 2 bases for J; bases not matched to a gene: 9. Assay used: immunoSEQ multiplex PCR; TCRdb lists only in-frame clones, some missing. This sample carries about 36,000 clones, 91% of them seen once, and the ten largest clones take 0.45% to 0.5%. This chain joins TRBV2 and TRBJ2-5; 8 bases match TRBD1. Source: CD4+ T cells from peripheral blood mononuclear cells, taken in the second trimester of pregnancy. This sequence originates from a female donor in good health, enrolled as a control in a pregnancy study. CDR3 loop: CATREDRVQETQYF. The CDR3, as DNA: TGTGCCACCAGGGAGGACAGGGTTCAAGAGACCCAGTACTTC.